This T cell receptor beta chain was retrieved from a study of vaccination and CD4 T cells after COVID-19. The CDR3 length is 17 residues. The V gene's germline CDR1 is SGHTA and CDR2 FQGTGA. V gave up 1 base and J gave up 8 bases; unmatched junction bases: 11. This clonotype was counted a few times. TCRdb called the PCR reads again in MiXCR, with one record for every CDR3 protein. This sample carries roughly 20,000 distinct CDR3 sequences, 60% of them seen once, and the ten largest clones take 1% to 1.3%. The chain combines TRBV7-3 with TRBJ2-2; 9 bases align to TRBD2. This TCR came from a human donor who had recovered from COVID-19. This specimen consisted of CD4+ T cells from blood, obtained after SARS-CoV-2 vaccination. The CDR3 loop reads CASSLNSGGGVSGELFF. In DNA, the CDR3 is TGTGCCAGCAGCTTAAATAGCGGGGGAGGAGTGTCAGGGGAGCTGTTTTTT.